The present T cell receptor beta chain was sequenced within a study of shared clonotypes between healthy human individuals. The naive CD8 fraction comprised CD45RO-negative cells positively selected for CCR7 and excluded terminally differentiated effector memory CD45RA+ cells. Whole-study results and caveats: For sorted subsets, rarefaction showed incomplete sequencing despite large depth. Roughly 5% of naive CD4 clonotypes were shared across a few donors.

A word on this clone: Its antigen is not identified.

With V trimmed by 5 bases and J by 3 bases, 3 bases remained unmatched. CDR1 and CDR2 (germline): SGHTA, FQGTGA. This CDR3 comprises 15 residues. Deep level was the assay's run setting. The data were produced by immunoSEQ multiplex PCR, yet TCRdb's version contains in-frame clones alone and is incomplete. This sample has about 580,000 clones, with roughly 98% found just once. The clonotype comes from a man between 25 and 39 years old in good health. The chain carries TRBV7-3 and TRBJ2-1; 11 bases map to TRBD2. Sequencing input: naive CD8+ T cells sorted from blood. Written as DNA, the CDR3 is TGTGCCAGCAGCACTAGCGGGAGTGGCTACAATGAGCAGTTCTTC. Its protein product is CASSTSGSGYNEQFF.